The clone carrying this T cell receptor (beta chain) is a singleton in its sample. The germline V gene encodes CDR1 SGHTA and CDR2 FQGTGA. The CDR3 consists of 14 residues. Trimming took off 1 base at V and 3 bases at J, with 8 bases between the two ends. Method: immunoSEQ multiplex PCR; TCRdb's copy keeps in-frame clones and lacks some. The profile shows 70,000 to 95,000 clones, 84% of them singletons. This entry belongs to a study of blood T cell repertoires in COVID-19. For the study at large: Material from acute and convalescent COVID-19 was sourced from the United States, Italy and Spain. In each case, the material was cDNA or gDNA derived from T cells, B-cell-depleted T cells, or PBMCs.

What was sequenced was peripheral blood. The receptor was isolated from a human donor in a cohort sampled during active COVID-19. The rearrangement uses TRBV7-3 and TRBJ2-3; D ambiguous. Here the CDR3 reads CASSLRATTDTQYF. CDR3 in DNA: TGTGCCAGCAGCTTAAGGGCAACTACAGATACGCAGTATTTT.